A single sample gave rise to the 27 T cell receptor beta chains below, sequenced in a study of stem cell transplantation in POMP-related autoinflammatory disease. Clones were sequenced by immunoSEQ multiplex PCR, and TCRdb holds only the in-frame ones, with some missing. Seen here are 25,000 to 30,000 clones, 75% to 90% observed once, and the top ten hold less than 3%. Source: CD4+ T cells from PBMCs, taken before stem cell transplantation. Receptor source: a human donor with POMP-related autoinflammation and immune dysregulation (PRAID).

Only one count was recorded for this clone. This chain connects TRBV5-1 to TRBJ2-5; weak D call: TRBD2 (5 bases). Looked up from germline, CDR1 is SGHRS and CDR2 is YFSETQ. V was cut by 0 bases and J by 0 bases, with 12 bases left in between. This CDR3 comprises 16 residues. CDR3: CASSLAGGRNQETQYF. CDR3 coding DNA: TGCGCCAGCAGCTTGGCCGGAGGCAGAAACCAAGAGACCCAGTACTTC.

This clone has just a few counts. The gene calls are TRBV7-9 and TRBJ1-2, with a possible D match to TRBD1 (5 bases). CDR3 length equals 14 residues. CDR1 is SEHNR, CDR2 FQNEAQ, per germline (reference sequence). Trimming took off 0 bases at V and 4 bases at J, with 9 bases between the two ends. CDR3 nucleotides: TGTGCCAGCAGCTTAGCCCGGGGACCCTATGGCTACACCTTC. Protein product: CASSLARGPYGYTF.

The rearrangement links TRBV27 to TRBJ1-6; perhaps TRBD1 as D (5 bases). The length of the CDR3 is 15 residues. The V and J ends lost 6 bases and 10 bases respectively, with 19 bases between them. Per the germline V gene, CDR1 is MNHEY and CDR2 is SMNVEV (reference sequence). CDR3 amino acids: CASSRDVGWSSPLHF. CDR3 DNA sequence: TGTGCCAGCAGCCGGGACGTGGGATGGTCCTCACCCCTCCACTTT.

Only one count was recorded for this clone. The CDR3 DNA sequence: TGTGCCAGCAGCCAAGATCCGGACAGGGGGCGGGCTTTCTTT. This encodes CASSQDPDRGRAFF. This chain joins TRBV4-2 and TRBJ1-1; 11 bases map to TRBD1. V lost 0 bases and J lost 11; bases outside the gene matches: 5. Germline-derived CDR1 and CDR2 are LGHNA and YNFKEQ. The CDR3 covers 14 residues.

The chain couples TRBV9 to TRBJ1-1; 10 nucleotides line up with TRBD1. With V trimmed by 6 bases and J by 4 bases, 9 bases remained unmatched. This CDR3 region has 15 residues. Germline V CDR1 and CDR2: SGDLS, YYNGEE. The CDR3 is CASTRPGTGATEAFF. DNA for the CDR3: TGTGCCAGCACCAGACCAGGGACAGGGGCCACTGAAGCTTTCTTT.

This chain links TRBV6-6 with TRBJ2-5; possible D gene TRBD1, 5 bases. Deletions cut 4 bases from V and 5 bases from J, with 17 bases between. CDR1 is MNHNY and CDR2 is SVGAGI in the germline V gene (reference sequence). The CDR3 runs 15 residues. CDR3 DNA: TGTGCCAGCAGTTCTTCATCAGGGTTTCGGGAGACCCAGTACTTC. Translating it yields CASSSSSGFRETQYF.

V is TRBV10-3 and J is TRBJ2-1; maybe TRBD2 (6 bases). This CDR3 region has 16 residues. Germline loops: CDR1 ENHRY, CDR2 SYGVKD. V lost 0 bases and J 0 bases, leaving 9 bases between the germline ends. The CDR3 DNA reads TGTGCCATCAGTGAGTCGGAGGGCAGCTCCTACAATGAGCAGTTCTTC. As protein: CAISESEGSSYNEQFF.

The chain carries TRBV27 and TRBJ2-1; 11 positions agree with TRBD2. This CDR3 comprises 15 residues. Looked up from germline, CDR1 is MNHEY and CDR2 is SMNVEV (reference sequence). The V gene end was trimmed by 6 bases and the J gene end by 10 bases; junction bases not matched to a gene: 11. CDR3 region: CASRQMTSGTGEQFF. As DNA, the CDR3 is TGTGCCAGCAGACAAATGACTAGCGGGACAGGCGAGCAGTTCTTC.

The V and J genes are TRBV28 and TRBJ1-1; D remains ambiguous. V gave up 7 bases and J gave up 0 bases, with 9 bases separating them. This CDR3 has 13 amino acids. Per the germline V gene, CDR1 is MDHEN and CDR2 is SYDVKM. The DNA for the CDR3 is TGTGCCAGCAAGAAGTCAATGAACACTGAAGCTTTCTTT. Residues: CASKKSMNTEAFF.

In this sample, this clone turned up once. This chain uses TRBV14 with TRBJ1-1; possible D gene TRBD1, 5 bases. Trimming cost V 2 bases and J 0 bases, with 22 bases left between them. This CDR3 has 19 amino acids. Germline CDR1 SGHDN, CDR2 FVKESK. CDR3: CASSQPRLLPGPMNTEAFF. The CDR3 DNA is TGTGCCAGCAGCCAACCCCGACTCCTGCCAGGGCCCATGAACACTGAAGCTTTCTTT.

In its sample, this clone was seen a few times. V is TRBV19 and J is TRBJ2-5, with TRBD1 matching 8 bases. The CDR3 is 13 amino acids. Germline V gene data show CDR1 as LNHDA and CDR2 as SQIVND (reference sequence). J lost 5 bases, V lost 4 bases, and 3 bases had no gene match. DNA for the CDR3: TGTGCCAGTAGTACGACAGGGGACGAGACCCAGTACTTC. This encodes CASSTTGDETQYF.

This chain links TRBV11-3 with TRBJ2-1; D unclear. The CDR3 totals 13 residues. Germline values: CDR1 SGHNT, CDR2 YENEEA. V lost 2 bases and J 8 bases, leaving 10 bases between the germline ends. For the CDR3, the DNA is TGTGCCAGCAGCTTATCCCGACTCCATGAGCAGTTCTTC. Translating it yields CASSLSRLHEQFF. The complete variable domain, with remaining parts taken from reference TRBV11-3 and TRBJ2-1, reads EAGVVQSPRYKIIEKKQPVAFWCNPISGHNTLYWYLQNLGQGPELLIRYENEEAVDDSQLPKDRFSAERLKGVDSTLKIQPAELGDSAVYLCASSLSRLHEQFFGPGTRLTVL.

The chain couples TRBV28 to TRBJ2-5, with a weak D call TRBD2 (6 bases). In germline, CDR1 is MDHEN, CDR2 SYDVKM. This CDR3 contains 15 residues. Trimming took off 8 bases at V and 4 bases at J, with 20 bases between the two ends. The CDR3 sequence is CASLYRGTFGETQYF. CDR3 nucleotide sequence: TGTGCCAGCCTTTACCGGGGGACTTTCGGAGAGACCCAGTACTTC.

The CDR3 DNA reads TGTGCCAGCAGCCCTACAGGGTGGACCTCCTACGAGCAGTACTTC. Residues: CASSPTGWTSYEQYF. This chain connects TRBV7-9 to TRBJ2-7, with a possible D match to TRBD1 (6 bases). The CDR3 is 15 residues long. Trimming stripped 5 bases from V and 0 bases from J, with 14 bases between. The germline gives CDR1 SEHNR, CDR2 FQNEAQ (reference sequence).

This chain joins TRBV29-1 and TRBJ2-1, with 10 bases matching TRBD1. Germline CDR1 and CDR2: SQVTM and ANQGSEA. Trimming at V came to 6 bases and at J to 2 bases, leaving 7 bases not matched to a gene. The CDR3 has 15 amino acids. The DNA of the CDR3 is TGCAGCGTCCCTACCGGGACAGGGGCCTACAATGAGCAGTTCTTC. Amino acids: CSVPTGTGAYNEQFF.

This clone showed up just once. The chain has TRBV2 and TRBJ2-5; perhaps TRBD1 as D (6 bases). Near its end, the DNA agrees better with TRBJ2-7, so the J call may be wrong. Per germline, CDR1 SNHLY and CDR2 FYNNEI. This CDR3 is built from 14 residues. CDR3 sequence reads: CASSNWGPAYEQYF. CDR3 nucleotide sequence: TGTGCCAGCTCTAACTGGGGGCCCGCCTACGAGCAGTACTTC.

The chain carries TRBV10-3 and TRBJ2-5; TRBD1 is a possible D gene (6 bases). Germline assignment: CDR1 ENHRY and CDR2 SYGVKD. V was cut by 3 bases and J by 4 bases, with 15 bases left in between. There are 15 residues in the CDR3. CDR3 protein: CAISDTGTWAETQYF. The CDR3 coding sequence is TGTGCCATCAGTGATACCGGGACATGGGCAGAGACCCAGTACTTC.

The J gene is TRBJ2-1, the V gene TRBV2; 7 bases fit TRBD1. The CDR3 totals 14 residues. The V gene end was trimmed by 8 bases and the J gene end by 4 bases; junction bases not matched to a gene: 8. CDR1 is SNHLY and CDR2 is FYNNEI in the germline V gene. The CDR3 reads CASLNRGSYNEQFF. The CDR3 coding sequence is TGTGCCAGCCTTAACAGGGGTTCATACAATGAGCAGTTCTTC.

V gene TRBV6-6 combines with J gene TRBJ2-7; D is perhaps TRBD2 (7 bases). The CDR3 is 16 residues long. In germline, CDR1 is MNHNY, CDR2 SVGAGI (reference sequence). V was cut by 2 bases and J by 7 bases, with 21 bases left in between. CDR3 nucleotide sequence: TGTGCCAGCAGTTACGGGGGCCCACGAGGGGGAGGGGAGCAGTACTTC. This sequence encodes CASSYGGPRGGGEQYF.

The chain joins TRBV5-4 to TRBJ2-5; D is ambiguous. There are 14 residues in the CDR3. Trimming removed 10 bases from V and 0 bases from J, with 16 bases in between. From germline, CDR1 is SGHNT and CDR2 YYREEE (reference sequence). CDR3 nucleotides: TGTGCCTTTGGAGACGGCCCGTACCAAGAGACCCAGTACTTC. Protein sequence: CAFGDGPYQETQYF.

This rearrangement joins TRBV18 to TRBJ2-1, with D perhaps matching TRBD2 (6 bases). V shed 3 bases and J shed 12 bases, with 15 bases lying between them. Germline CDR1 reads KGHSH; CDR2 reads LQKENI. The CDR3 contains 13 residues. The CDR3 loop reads CASSPTPSEGQFF. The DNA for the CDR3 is TGTGCCAGCTCACCGACTCCCTCGGAGGGGCAGTTCTTC.

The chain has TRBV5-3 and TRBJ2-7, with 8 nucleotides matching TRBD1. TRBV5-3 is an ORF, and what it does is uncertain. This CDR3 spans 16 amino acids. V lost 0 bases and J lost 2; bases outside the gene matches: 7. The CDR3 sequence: CARSLAGDRGPYEQYF. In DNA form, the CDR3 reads TGTGCCAGAAGCTTGGCGGGAGACAGGGGTCCCTACGAGCAGTACTTC.

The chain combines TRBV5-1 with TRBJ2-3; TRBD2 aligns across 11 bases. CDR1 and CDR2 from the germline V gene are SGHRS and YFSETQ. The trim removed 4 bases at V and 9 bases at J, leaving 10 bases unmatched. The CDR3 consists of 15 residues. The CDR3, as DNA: TGCGCCAGCAGCCACGGGACTAGCGGTTCGTCGACGCAGTATTTT. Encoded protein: CASSHGTSGSSTQYF.

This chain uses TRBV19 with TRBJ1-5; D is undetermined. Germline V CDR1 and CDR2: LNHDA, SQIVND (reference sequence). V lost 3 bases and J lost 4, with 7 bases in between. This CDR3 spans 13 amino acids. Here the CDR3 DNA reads TGTGCCAGTAGTATGTCTTTTAATCAGCCCCAGCATTTT. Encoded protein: CASSMSFNQPQHF.

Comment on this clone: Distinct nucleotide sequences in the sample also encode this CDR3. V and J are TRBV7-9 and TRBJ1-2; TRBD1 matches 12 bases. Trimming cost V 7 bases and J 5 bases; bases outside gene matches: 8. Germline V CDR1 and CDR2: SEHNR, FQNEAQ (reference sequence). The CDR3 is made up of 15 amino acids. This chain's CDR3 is CASNGDRGRRYGYTF. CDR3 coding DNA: TGTGCCAGCAACGGGGACAGGGGGCGGAGATATGGCTACACCTTC. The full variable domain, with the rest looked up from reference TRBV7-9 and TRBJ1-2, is DTGVSQNPRHKITKRGQNVTFRCDPISEHNRLYWYRQTLGQGPEFLTYFQNEAQLEKSRLLSDRFSAERPKGSFSTLEIQRTEQGDSAMYLCASNGDRGRRYGYTFGSGTRLTVV.

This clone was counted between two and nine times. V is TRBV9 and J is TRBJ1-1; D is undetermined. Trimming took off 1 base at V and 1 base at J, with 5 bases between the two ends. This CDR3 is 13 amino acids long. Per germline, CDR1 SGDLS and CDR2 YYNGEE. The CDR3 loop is CASSVQRNTEAFF. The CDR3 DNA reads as TGTGCCAGCAGCGTACAGAGGAACACTGAAGCTTTCTTT.

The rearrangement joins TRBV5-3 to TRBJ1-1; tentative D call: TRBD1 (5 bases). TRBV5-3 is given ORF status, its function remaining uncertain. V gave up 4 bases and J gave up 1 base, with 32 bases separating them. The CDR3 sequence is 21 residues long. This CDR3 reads CARSHCHHPDHRDSGNTEAFF. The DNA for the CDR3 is TGTGCCAGAAGCCACTGTCACCATCCTGATCACAGAGACAGTGGGAACACTGAAGCTTTCTTT.